The clone carrying this T cell receptor (beta chain) was detected a few times. Stated time point: newly diagnosed GD, antithyroid drugs for less than 3 months. Isolated PBMC RNA provided the starting material for the TCR library. Trimming shortened V by 4 bases and J by 4 bases, and 4 bases separated the two germline ends. Germline CDR1 and CDR2: LGHNA and YNFKEQ. The CDR3 is 12 amino acids. This sample stems from a study of regulatory T cells in long-lasting Graves disease. Building the TCR beta libraries relied on iRepertoire HTBI primers, and CDR3 regions underwent Arm-PCR. Via MiXCR, TCRdb re-called the multiplex PCR reads, giving one row per CDR3 protein. The sample lists about 220,000 distinct CDR3 sequences; approximately 18% were seen once. The sample also formed part of further work on T cells in Graves' hyperthyroidism and ophthalmopathy. Per that study: Together with thyroid ultrasound, orbital computed tomography, serum thyroxine and TRAb, clinical symptoms were used for diagnoses.

The receptor comes from a woman aged 30 to 39 with Graves disease. The chain couples TRBV4-2 to TRBJ1-4, with D uncertain. The sample in question was peripheral blood mononuclear cells (PBMCs), obtained at new diagnosis, from a patient treated with antithyroid drugs. CDR3 in DNA: TGTGCCAGCAGCCCAGTTAATGAAAAACTGTTTTTT. Translation: CASSPVNEKLFF.